The 26 T cell receptor beta chains below all came from one sample that was sequenced in a study of T-cell reconstitution after alpha-beta-depleted transplantation in children. Unique molecular identifiers were incorporated into the prepared TCRbeta library. Each CDR3 protein gets one entry after TCRdb re-called the PCR reads with MiXCR. The table shows 150,000 to 200,000 distinct CDR3 sequences, with over 5.5% occurring only once. The specimen was PBMCs from the stem cell graft donor, collected from the stem cell graft. Receptors were obtained from a human donor who donated a stem cell graft to a child with Wiskott-Aldrich syndrome.

This clonotype occurred many times. V gene TRBV5-1 combines with J gene TRBJ2-7; a possible D gene is TRBD1 (5 bases). The CDR3 totals 15 residues. The germline gives CDR1 SGHRS, CDR2 YFSETQ. The germline V and J ends were trimmed by 4 bases and 2 bases, with 16 bases remaining between them. This chain's CDR3 is CASSPGHTTTYEQYF. The CDR3 nucleotides are TGCGCCAGCAGCCCCGGACATACCACCACCTACGAGCAGTACTTC. The variable domain in full, completed from reference TRBV5-1 and TRBJ2-7, reads KAGVTQTPRYLIKTRGQQVTLSCSPISGHRSVSWYQQTPGQGLQFLFEYFSETQRNKGNFPGRFSGRQFSNSRSEMNVSTLELGDSALYLCASSPGHTTTYEQYFGPGTRLTVT.

This clonotype was counted ten times or more. The chain joins TRBV20-1 to TRBJ2-7; weak D call: TRBD2 (6 bases). This CDR3 contains 14 residues. CDR1 DFQATT and CDR2 SNEGSKA come from the germline V gene (reference sequence). The germline V and J ends were trimmed by 2 bases and 7 bases, with 18 bases remaining between them. CDR3 residues: CSARSPRESREQYF. Written as DNA, the CDR3 is TGCAGTGCTAGAAGTCCCCGGGAGTCGAGGGAGCAGTACTTC.

This clonotype was recorded many times. V is TRBV25-1 and J is TRBJ2-1, with unresolved D. V lost 4 bases, J lost 6 bases, and 7 bases lay in between. The CDR3 contains 12 residues. Germline CDR1 MGHDK, CDR2 SYGVNS. This CDR3 is CASSVASNEQFF. DNA of the CDR3: TGTGCCAGCAGTGTCGCTTCCAATGAGCAGTTCTTC.

This clonotype was counted ten times or more. The rearrangement uses TRBV10-2 and TRBJ1-6; 7 positions agree with TRBD1. The CDR3 is 14 residues long. CDR1 WSHSY and CDR2 SAAADI come from the germline V gene. J lost 7 bases, V lost 6 bases, and 6 bases had no gene match. CDR3 sequence: CASRGGTENSPLHF. The DNA of the CDR3 is TGCGCCAGCAGAGGCGGGACAGAGAATTCACCCCTCCACTTT.

This clonotype was found many times. J is TRBJ1-5 and V is TRBV2; D gene uncertain. Looked up from germline, CDR1 is SNHLY and CDR2 is FYNNEI. CDR3 length: 13 residues. V shed 3 bases and J shed 4 bases, with 7 bases lying between them. The DNA of the CDR3 is TGTGCCAGCAGTGACAGCTTAAATCAGCCCCAGCATTTT. This codes for CASSDSLNQPQHF. The whole variable domain, remainder taken from reference TRBV2 and TRBJ1-5, is EPEVTQTPSHQVTQMGQEVILRCVPISNHLYFYWYRQILGQKVEFLVSFYNNEISEKSEIFDDQFSVERPDGSNFTLKIRSTKLEDSAMYFCASSDSLNQPQHFGDGTRLSIL.

This clonotype was observed at least ten times. This chain joins TRBV6-6 and TRBJ1-1; D is possibly TRBD1 (5 bases). V lost 6 bases and J lost 3, with 11 bases in between. This CDR3 contains 13 residues. In germline, CDR1 is MNHNY, CDR2 SVGAGI (reference sequence). The DNA for the CDR3 is TGTGCCAGCAGCCCGGGGCCGGACACTGAAGCTTTCTTT. This encodes CASSPGPDTEAFF.

This clonotype was observed many times. The rearrangement joins TRBV12-3 or TRBV12-4 to TRBJ2-6; D remains ambiguous. The CDR3 consists of 13 residues. The germline V and J ends were trimmed by 6 bases and 0 bases, with 3 bases remaining between them. The CDR3 reads CASRSSGANVLTF. CDR3 sequence (DNA): TGTGCCAGCAGGAGCTCTGGGGCCAACGTCCTGACTTTC.

This clonotype was picked up many times. This sequence joins TRBV10-3 and TRBJ2-1; D is perhaps TRBD1 or TRBD2 (6 bases each). Germline assignment: CDR1 ENHRY and CDR2 SYGVKD. The CDR3 consists of 18 residues. Trimming shortened V by 10 bases and J by 0 bases, and 25 bases separated the two germline ends. CDR3 region: CATRWRGAVGVSYNEQFF. The CDR3, as DNA: TGTGCCACCAGATGGAGGGGGGCAGTGGGGGTCTCCTACAATGAGCAGTTCTTC.

This clonotype was picked up many times. The rearrangement joins TRBV13 to TRBJ2-1; 7 positions match TRBD2. CDR1 PRHDT and CDR2 FYEKMQ come from the germline V gene (reference sequence). The V and J ends lost 2 bases and 0 bases, in that order; junction bases with no gene match: 7. This CDR3 is built from 17 residues. CDR3 nucleotide sequence: TGTGCCAGCAGCTTATGGCGGGGGAGTAGCTCCTACAATGAGCAGTTCTTC. Translation gives CASSLWRGSSSYNEQFF.

This clonotype was detected many times. V is TRBV4-1 and J is TRBJ2-2, with unresolved D. Per the germline V gene, CDR1 is MGHRA and CDR2 is YSYEKL. V lost 0 bases, J lost 5 bases, and 7 bases lay in between. The CDR3 is 14 residues long. The CDR3 DNA reads TGCGCCAGCAGCCAAGATGTGGAAACCGGGGAGCTGTTTTTT. Amino acids: CASSQDVETGELFF.

This chain links TRBV30 with TRBJ1-2; D gene ambiguous. Germline lookup yields CDR1 GTSNPN and CDR2 SVGIG (reference sequence). The CDR3 extends over 13 amino acids. V was trimmed by 1 base and J by 8 bases, leaving 14 bases between them. The CDR3 DNA sequence: TGTGCCTGGAGTGCCTCTGGAGGGCAAGGCTACACCTTC. This translates into CAWSASGGQGYTF.

This clonotype came up a few times. The chain employs TRBV6-5 and TRBJ1-1; D is uncertain. In germline, CDR1 is MNHEY, CDR2 SVGAGI. This CDR3 contains 16 residues. V lost 0 bases, J lost 7 bases, and 18 bases lay in between. CDR3 protein: CASSYSLTPVPGEAFF. Written as DNA, the CDR3 is TGTGCCAGCAGTTACTCGTTGACCCCAGTACCTGGTGAAGCTTTCTTT.

J is TRBJ1-1 and V is TRBV30; possibly TRBD1 for D (6 bases). The CDR3 is made up of 13 amino acids. Germline CDR1 reads GTSNPN; CDR2 reads SVGIG (reference sequence). Trimming pared 5 bases from V and 1 base from J, leaving 11 bases between. The CDR3: CAWVGGANTEAFF. The CDR3, as DNA: TGTGCCTGGGTTGGGGGCGCGAACACTGAAGCTTTCTTT.

This clonotype occurred many times. The V call is TRBV5-5, the J call TRBJ2-1; the D gene is possibly TRBD2 (6 bases). This CDR3 is 16 amino acids long. The V gene lost 5 bases and the J gene lost 4 bases, with 19 bases spanning the gap. Germline V lookup: CDR1 SGHKS, CDR2 YYEKEE (reference sequence). The CDR3 bases are TGTGCCAGCAGGTCGTGGAGGGGAACAAGGTACAATGAGCAGTTCTTC. Translation gives CASRSWRGTRYNEQFF. The whole variable domain, filled in from reference TRBV5-5 and TRBJ2-1, reads DAGVTQSPTHLIKTRGQQVTLRCSPISGHKSVSWYQQVLGQGPQFIFQYYEKEERGRGNFPDRFSARQFPNYSSELNVNALLLGDSALYLCASRSWRGTRYNEQFFGPGTRLTVL.

This clonotype was found a few times. The chain recombines TRBV7-2 with TRBJ2-7; 11 bases are a match to TRBD2. V was clipped by 1 base and J by 4 bases; unmatched bases: 3. Germline V gene lookup returns CDR1 SGHTA and CDR2 FQGNSA. The CDR3 contains 15 residues. In DNA, the CDR3 is TGTGCCAGCAGCTTAGTGGGGACTAGCGGATACGAGCAGTACTTC. Encoded protein: CASSLVGTSGYEQYF.

This clonotype has ten or more counts. CDR3 residues: CASSQGLGGTDEQFF. CDR3 nucleotide sequence: TGCGCCAGCAGCCAAGGCTTGGGAGGAACGGATGAGCAGTTCTTC. V usage is TRBV4-1 and J usage is TRBJ2-1, with a tentative D call TRBD2 (6 bases). Germline CDR1 is MGHRA and CDR2 is YSYEKL. The CDR3 has 15 residues. The V gene lost 1 base and the J gene lost 8 bases, with 15 bases spanning the gap.

This clonotype was seen repeatedly, ten times or more. This chain joins TRBV4-3 and TRBJ1-3; D call uncertain. V lost 0 bases and J lost 0, with 18 bases in between. This CDR3 is 19 amino acids long. The V gene's germline CDR1 is LGHNA and CDR2 YSLEER. CDR3 bases: TGCGCCAGCAGCCAAGAAGAAGGTACACTAGGGAGCTCTGGAAACACCATATATTTT. Residues: CASSQEEGTLGSSGNTIYF.

This clonotype was seen many times. The chain is built from TRBV29-1 and TRBJ2-2; D perhaps matches TRBD2 (5 bases). V was shortened by 5 bases and J by 5 bases, with 9 bases between the two germline ends. Germline-derived CDR1 and CDR2 are SQVTM and ANQGSEA. This CDR3 has 12 amino acids. CDR3 DNA: TGCAGCGTTCGCCCGGGGACCGGGGAGCTGTTTTTT. Protein: CSVRPGTGELFF.

At least ten counts were recorded for this clonotype. The V call is TRBV6-1, the J call TRBJ2-1; the D is unclear. The CDR3 runs 9 residues. V lost 6 bases, J lost 10 bases, and 4 bases lay in between. Germline values: CDR1 MNHNS, CDR2 SASEGT. For the CDR3, the DNA is TGTGCCAGCAGGGGGGAGCAGTTCTTC. Its protein is CASRGEQFF.

This clonotype was detected many times. The chain combines TRBV28 with TRBJ1-1; D gene ambiguous. The CDR3 covers 13 residues. Germline CDR1 is MDHEN and CDR2 is SYDVKM. Trimming shortened V by 0 bases and J by 8 bases, and 10 bases separated the two germline ends. The chain's CDR3 is CASSLWADQEAFF. The DNA for the CDR3 is TGTGCCAGCAGTTTATGGGCAGATCAAGAAGCTTTCTTT.

The chain carries TRBV24-1 and TRBJ2-1, with 13 bases that match TRBD2. The length of the CDR3 is 18 residues. Germline CDR1 reads KGHDR; CDR2 reads SFDVKD. V lost 5 bases, J lost 0 bases, and 6 bases stayed unmatched. DNA of the CDR3: TGTGCCACCAGTGGGATCGGACTAGCGGGAGTCTCCTACAATGAGCAGTTCTTC. It yields the protein CATSGIGLAGVSYNEQFF.

This clonotype occurred a few times. The rearrangement uses TRBV11-1 and TRBJ2-1, with TRBD1 as a possible D gene (6 bases). Trimming removed 2 bases at V and 2 bases at J, with 19 bases between. The germline gives CDR1 SGHAT, CDR2 FQDESV (reference sequence). CDR3 length: 18 residues. The CDR3 region is CASSLFSMGHTPYNEQFF. For the CDR3, the DNA is TGTGCCAGCAGCTTATTTTCGATGGGACACACTCCCTACAATGAGCAGTTCTTC. The entire variable domain, with the rest obtained from reference TRBV11-1 and TRBJ2-1, is as follows: EAEVAQSPRYKITEKSQAVAFWCDPISGHATLYWYRQILGQGPELLVQFQDESVVDDSQLPKDRFSAERLKGVDSTLKIQPAELGDSAMYLCASSLFSMGHTPYNEQFFGPGTRLTVL.

The CDR3 reads CATSRGGLAGGETQYF. The CDR3 nucleotides read TGTGCCACCAGCAGAGGGGGACTAGCGGGGGGAGAGACCCAGTACTTC. This chain joins TRBV15 and TRBJ2-5, with TRBD2 matching over 15 bases. Per the germline V gene, CDR1 is LNHNV and CDR2 is YYDKDF (reference sequence). After removal of 1 base from V and 4 bases from J, the junction contained 1 base not matched to a gene. The CDR3 runs 16 residues.

This clonotype has ten or more counts. J is TRBJ1-4 and V is TRBV29-1; D is unclear. Germline V lookup: CDR1 SQVTM, CDR2 ANQGSEA. CDR3 size: 11 residues. V lost 0 bases to trimming and J lost 8 bases, with 4 bases between them. The CDR3 loop is CSVEDKEKLFF. The DNA of the CDR3 is TGCAGCGTTGAAGATAAGGAAAAACTGTTTTTT.

V gene TRBV18 combines with J gene TRBJ1-1; TRBD1 might be the D (6 bases). Germline loops: CDR1 KGHSH, CDR2 LQKENI. Trimming stripped 0 bases from V and 5 bases from J, with 13 bases between. The CDR3 has 15 amino acids. The CDR3 DNA follows: TGTGCCAGCTCACCACCAGCCGGGGGGCGAACTGAAGCTTTCTTT. This codes for CASSPPAGGRTEAFF.

This clonotype was seen ten or more times. J is TRBJ2-7 and V is TRBV5-1, with 10 bases identical to TRBD1. The V gene's germline CDR1 is SGHRS and CDR2 YFSETQ. The CDR3 has 15 amino acids. With 6 bases clipped from V and 6 bases from J, the junction kept 12 bases outside the gene matches. Written as DNA, the CDR3 is TGCGCCAGCACCCGGATCCCGGGACAGGGGAGCGAGCAGTACTTC. Residues: CASTRIPGQGSEQYF.